The 24 T cell receptor beta chains presented below share a single source sample, sequenced in a study of early stage breast cancer tumors. Libraries were prepared by immunoSEQ multiplex PCR; TCRdb keeps only in-frame clonotypes and omits some of them. The profile shows 69,000 or so clones, about 85% of them singletons. The sample taken for sequencing was blood. All receptors derive from a person in their 40s with breast cancer.

The genes are TRBV10-3 and TRBJ1-1, with TRBD1 as a possible D gene (6 bases). This CDR3 region has 14 residues. V shed 2 bases and J shed 3 bases, with 10 bases lying between them. Germline loops: CDR1 ENHRY, CDR2 SYGVKD. The CDR3 DNA reads as TGTGCCATCAGTGAGAGGGGGGGATACACTGAAGCTTTCTTT. Its translation is CAISERGGYTEAFF.

V is TRBV30 and J is TRBJ1-1; TRBD1 might be the D (5 bases). The CDR3 loop spans 13 amino acids. Germline loops: CDR1 GTSNPN, CDR2 SVGIG (reference sequence). Trimming shortened V by 3 bases and J by 0 bases, and 8 bases separated the two germline ends. Here the CDR3 DNA reads TGTGCCTGGAGCCGGACACTGAACACTGAAGCTTTCTTT. Its translation: CAWSRTLNTEAFF.

In its sample, this clone was seen once. This chain uses TRBV10-3 with TRBJ2-1; 11 nucleotides match TRBD2. This CDR3 has 16 residues. Germline V lookup: CDR1 ENHRY, CDR2 SYGVKD. Trimming cost V 6 bases and J 7 bases; bases outside gene matches: 11. Here the CDR3 reads CAIRDVTSGRGNEQFF. The CDR3 nucleotides are TGTGCCATCAGGGATGTTACTAGCGGGAGAGGGAATGAGCAGTTCTTC.

This clone has a single count. The chain recombines TRBV5-6 with TRBJ2-2, with a tentative D call TRBD2 (5 bases). Trimming took off 0 bases at V and 6 bases at J, with 12 bases between the two ends. The CDR3 is made up of 15 amino acids. The germline V gene has CDR1 SGHDT and CDR2 YYEEEE. CDR3 DNA: TGTGCCAGCAGCTTGGCCCCGCTAGCTGCCGGGGAGCTGTTTTTT. This sequence encodes CASSLAPLAAGELFF.

The genes are TRBV28 and TRBJ1-5; maybe TRBD1 (6 bases). V dropped 6 bases and J dropped 1 base, with 13 bases sitting between them. The V gene's germline CDR1 is MDHEN and CDR2 SYDVKM. CDR3 size: 15 residues. CDR3 in amino acids: CASRGGGTSNQPQHF. The CDR3 region has the DNA TGTGCCAGCAGGGGAGGGGGGACCAGCAATCAGCCCCAGCATTTT.

V and J are TRBV28 and TRBJ1-3, with a possible D match to TRBD1 (5 bases). The length of the CDR3 is 14 residues. Trimming removed 6 bases at V and 4 bases at J, with 13 bases between. CDR1 MDHEN and CDR2 SYDVKM come from the germline V gene. The CDR3: CASSNQGAGNTIYF. DNA of the CDR3: TGTGCCAGCAGCAACCAGGGTGCAGGAAACACCATATATTTT.

The J gene is TRBJ1-2, the V gene TRBV27, with TRBD1 identical over 11 bases. The V gene end was trimmed by 2 bases and the J gene end by 6 bases; junction bases not matched to a gene: 2. The CDR3 runs 14 residues. The V gene's germline CDR1 is MNHEY and CDR2 SMNVEV (reference sequence). Here the CDR3 DNA reads TGTGCCAGCAGTTTAGGGACAGGGGGAGATGGCTACACCTTC. The encoded protein is CASSLGTGGDGYTF.

V gene TRBV9 combines with J gene TRBJ2-7; tentative D call: TRBD1 (6 bases). V was pared by 2 bases and J by 1 base, with 10 bases between. Germline loops: CDR1 SGDLS, CDR2 YYNGEE. This CDR3 has 14 amino acids. CDR3 nucleotides: TGTGCCAGCAGCGTCCCACAGGGATCCTACGAGCAGTACTTC. Amino acids: CASSVPQGSYEQYF.

V is TRBV4-1 and J is TRBJ1-5; D is unclear. The CDR3 is 13 residues long. Germline values: CDR1 MGHRA, CDR2 YSYEKL. V was trimmed by 4 bases and J by 6 bases, leaving 10 bases between them. The CDR3 DNA reads TGCGCCAGCAGCCCCCCTAGGGTTCAGCCCCAGCATTTT. Protein sequence: CASSPPRVQPQHF.

The chain links TRBV11-2 to TRBJ2-2; weak D call: TRBD2 (6 bases). Germline V gene data show CDR1 as SGHAT and CDR2 as FQNNGV. There are 16 residues in the CDR3. Trimming stripped 0 bases from V and 7 bases from J, with 15 bases between. DNA of the CDR3: TGTGCCAGCAGCTTAGACGGGAGTTACCATGACGGGGAGCTGTTTTTT. Amino acids: CASSLDGSYHDGELFF.

This clone turned up a few times. This sequence joins TRBV5-1 and TRBJ1-2, with unresolved D. The CDR3 consists of 13 residues. Germline V gene data show CDR1 as SGHRS and CDR2 as YFSETQ. Trimming left V 0 bases short and J 1 base short, with 4 bases between. The CDR3 is CASSLEDNYGYTF. CDR3 bases: TGCGCCAGCAGCTTGGAAGATAACTATGGCTACACCTTC.

This clone was recorded only once. CDR3 sequence reads: CASSYSSNTEAFF. The CDR3 DNA reads TGTGCCAGCAGTTACTCGTCGAACACTGAAGCTTTCTTT. V is TRBV6-5 and J is TRBJ1-1; no reliable D call. This CDR3 comprises 13 residues. CDR1 MNHEY and CDR2 SVGAGI come from the germline V gene. V was shortened by 0 bases and J by 1 base, with 3 bases between the two germline ends.

The J gene is TRBJ2-1, the V gene TRBV15; TRBD2 is a possible D gene (5 bases). Germline loops: CDR1 LNHNV, CDR2 YYDKDF (reference sequence). This CDR3 comprises 16 residues. Deletions cut 4 bases from V and 2 bases from J, with 15 bases between. The CDR3 DNA reads as TGTGCCACCAGCATCCAACGGGGAAGGACCTACAATGAGCAGTTCTTC. This codes for CATSIQRGRTYNEQFF.

The chain uses TRBV6-6 and TRBJ2-2; maybe TRBD2 (5 bases). Germline assignment: CDR1 MNHNY and CDR2 SVGAGI (reference sequence). V was clipped by 8 bases and J by 6 bases, with 10 bases between them. The length of the CDR3 is 12 residues. This chain's CDR3 is CASLTGSGELFF. In nucleotides, the CDR3 is TGTGCCAGCCTTACGGGGTCCGGGGAGCTGTTTTTT.

The sample holds a few counts of this clone. CDR3 DNA: TGTGCCAGCAGTTTAATGCTTGCTAACTATGGCTACACCTTC. Protein product: CASSLMLANYGYTF. V is TRBV28 and J is TRBJ1-2; D remains ambiguous. CDR1 is MDHEN and CDR2 is SYDVKM in the germline V gene. The CDR3 sequence is 14 residues long. V was pared by 2 bases and J by 0 bases, with 7 bases between.

The chain joins TRBV15 to TRBJ2-7; 8 bases are a match to TRBD1. Trimming took 1 base from V and 5 from J; bases not matched to a gene: 7. The CDR3 runs 15 residues. Germline loops: CDR1 LNHNV, CDR2 YYDKDF (reference sequence). CDR3 nucleotide sequence: TGTGCCACCAGCAGAGCCCCGGACAGGGTAGACGAGCAGTACTTC. Protein product: CATSRAPDRVDEQYF.

The chain couples TRBV12-5 to TRBJ2-1; TRBD1 agrees at 7 bases. Germline values: CDR1 LGHNT, CDR2 FRNRAP. V lost 0 bases to trimming and J lost 5 bases; unmatched junction nucleotides: 1. This CDR3 is 14 amino acids long. The CDR3 nucleotides read TGTGCTAGTGGTTTGGTAGACAGGGACAATGAGCAGTTCTTC. This gives the protein CASGLVDRDNEQFF.

This chain uses TRBV9 with TRBJ1-3; D is unclear. CDR3 length: 13 amino acids. From germline, CDR1 is SGDLS and CDR2 YYNGEE. Trimming removed 6 bases at V and 0 bases at J, with 7 bases between. CDR3 region: CASTSRSGNTIYF. The CDR3 nucleotides are TGTGCCAGCACCAGCCGCTCTGGAAACACCATATATTTT.

The rearrangement joins TRBV30 to TRBJ2-1; D may correspond to TRBD1 or TRBD2 (6 bases each). Trimming took off 5 bases at V and 7 bases at J, with 12 bases between the two ends. This CDR3 has 12 residues. Per the germline V gene, CDR1 is GTSNPN and CDR2 is SVGIG (reference sequence). This CDR3 reads CAWRGLGNEQFF. The CDR3, as DNA: TGTGCCTGGCGGGGGCTGGGTAATGAGCAGTTCTTC.

The V gene is TRBV18, the J gene TRBJ2-7; the match to TRBD1 covers 9 bases. Germline lookup yields CDR1 KGHSH and CDR2 LQKENI. The junction had 10 bases not matched to a gene; V was cut back by 6 bases and J by 4 bases. The CDR3 runs 15 residues. The CDR3 spells CASSLGQGSIYEQYF. The CDR3 bases are TGTGCCAGCTCCCTCGGACAGGGGAGCATATACGAGCAGTACTTC.

The chain joins TRBV6-1 to TRBJ1-1; D not resolved. Germline V gene data show CDR1 as MNHNS and CDR2 as SASEGT. The germline V and J ends were trimmed by 2 bases and 4 bases, with 11 bases remaining between them. CDR3 size: 14 residues. The CDR3 loop is CASSESPEGTEAFF. The CDR3 DNA follows: TGTGCCAGCAGTGAATCCCCGGAGGGCACTGAAGCTTTCTTT.

The chain couples TRBV7-2 to TRBJ2-1, with no clear D. V was pared by 1 base and J by 4 bases, with 8 bases between. The CDR3 spans 14 residues. CDR1 SGHTA and CDR2 FQGNSA come from the germline V gene. CDR3 nucleotide sequence: TGTGCCAGCAGCTTAGGCAGGAATTACAATGAGCAGTTCTTC. The encoded protein is CASSLGRNYNEQFF. Full variable domain (missing parts from reference TRBV7-2 and TRBJ2-1): GAGVSQSPSNKVTEKGKDVELRCDPISGHTALYWYRQSLGQGLEFLIYFQGNSAPDKSGLPSDRFSAERTGGSVSTLTIQRTQQEDSAVYLCASSLGRNYNEQFFGPGTRLTVL.

The chain uses TRBV6-5 and TRBJ2-4; D might be TRBD1 (5 bases). CDR1 and CDR2 (germline): MNHEY, SVGAGI. This CDR3 spans 15 amino acids. Trimming stripped 4 bases from V and 0 bases from J, with 10 bases between. CDR3 protein: CASSSQGIAKNIQYF. The CDR3 coding sequence is TGTGCCAGCAGTTCCCAGGGTATAGCCAAAAACATTCAGTACTTC.

The rearrangement uses TRBV19 and TRBJ1-2; 12 bases fit TRBD1. Trimming at V came to 5 bases and at J to 4 bases, leaving 2 bases not matched to a gene. CDR3 length: 14 amino acids. Germline V gives CDR1 LNHDA, CDR2 SQIVND (reference sequence). The chain's CDR3 is CASSGTGGAYGYTF. The CDR3 bases are TGTGCCAGTAGTGGGACAGGGGGCGCCTATGGCTACACCTTC.